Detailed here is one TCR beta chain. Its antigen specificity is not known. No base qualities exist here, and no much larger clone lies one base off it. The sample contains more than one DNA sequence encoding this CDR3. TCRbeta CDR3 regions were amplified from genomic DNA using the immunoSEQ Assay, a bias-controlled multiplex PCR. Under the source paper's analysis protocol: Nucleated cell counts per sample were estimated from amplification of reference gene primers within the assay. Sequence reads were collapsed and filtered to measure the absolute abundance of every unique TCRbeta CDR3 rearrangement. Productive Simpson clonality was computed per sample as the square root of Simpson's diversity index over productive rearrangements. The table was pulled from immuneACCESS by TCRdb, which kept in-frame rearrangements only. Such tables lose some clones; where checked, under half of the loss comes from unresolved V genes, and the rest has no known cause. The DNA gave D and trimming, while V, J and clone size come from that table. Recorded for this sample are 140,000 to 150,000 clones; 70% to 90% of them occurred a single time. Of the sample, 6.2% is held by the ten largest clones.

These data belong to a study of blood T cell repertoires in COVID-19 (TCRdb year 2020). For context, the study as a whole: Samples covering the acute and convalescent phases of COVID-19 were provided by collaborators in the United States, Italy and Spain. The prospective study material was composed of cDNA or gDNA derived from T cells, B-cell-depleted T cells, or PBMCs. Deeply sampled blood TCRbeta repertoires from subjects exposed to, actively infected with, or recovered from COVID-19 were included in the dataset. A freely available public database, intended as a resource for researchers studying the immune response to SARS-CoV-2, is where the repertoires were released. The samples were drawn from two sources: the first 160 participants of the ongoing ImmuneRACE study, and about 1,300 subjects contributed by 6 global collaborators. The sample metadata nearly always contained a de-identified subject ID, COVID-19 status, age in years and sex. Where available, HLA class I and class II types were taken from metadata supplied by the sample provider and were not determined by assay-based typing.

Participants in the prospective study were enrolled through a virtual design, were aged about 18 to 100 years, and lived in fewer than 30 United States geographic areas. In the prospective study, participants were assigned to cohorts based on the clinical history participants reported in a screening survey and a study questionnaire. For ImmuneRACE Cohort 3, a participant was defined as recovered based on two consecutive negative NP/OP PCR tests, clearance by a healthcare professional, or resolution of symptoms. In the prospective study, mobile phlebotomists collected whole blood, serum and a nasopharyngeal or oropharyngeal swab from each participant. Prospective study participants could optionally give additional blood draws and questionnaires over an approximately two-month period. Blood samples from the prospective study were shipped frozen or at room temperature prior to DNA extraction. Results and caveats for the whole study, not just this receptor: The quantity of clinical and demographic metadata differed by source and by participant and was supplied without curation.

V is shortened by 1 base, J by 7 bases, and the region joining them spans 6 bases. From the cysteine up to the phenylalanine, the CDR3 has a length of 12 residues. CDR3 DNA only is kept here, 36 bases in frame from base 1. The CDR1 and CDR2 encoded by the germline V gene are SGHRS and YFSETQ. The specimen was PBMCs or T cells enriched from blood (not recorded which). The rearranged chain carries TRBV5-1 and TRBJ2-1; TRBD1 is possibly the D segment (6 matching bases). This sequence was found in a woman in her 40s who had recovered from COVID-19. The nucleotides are TGCGCCAGCAGCTTGACAGGGAATGAGCAGTTCTTC. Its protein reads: CASSLTGNEQFF. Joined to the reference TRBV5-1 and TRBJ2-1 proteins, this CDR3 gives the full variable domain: KAGVTQTPRYLIKTRGQQVTLSCSPISGHRSVSWYQQTPGQGLQFLFEYFSETQRNKGNFPGRFSGRQFSNSRSEMNVSTLELGDSALYLCASSLTGNEQFFGPGTRLTVL.